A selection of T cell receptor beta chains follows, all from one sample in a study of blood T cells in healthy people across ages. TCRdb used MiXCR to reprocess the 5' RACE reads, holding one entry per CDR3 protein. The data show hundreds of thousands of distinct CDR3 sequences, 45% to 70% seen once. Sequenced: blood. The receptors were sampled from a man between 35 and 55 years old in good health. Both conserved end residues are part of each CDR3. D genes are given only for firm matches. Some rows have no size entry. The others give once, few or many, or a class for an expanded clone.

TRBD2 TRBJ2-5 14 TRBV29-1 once TGCAGCGACCGGACTAGCGGGTACCAAGAGACCCAGTACTTC CSDRTSGYQETQYF
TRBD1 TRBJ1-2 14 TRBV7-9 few TGTGCCAGCAGCGTGGCGACAGGGTCCTATGGCTACACCTTC CASSVATGSYGYTF
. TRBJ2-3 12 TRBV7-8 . TGTGCCAGCAGCTTAGAGCTGAGAGCACAGTATTTT CASSLELRAQYF
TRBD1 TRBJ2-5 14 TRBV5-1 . TGCGCCAGCAGCCGAACAGGGGTAGGAGAGACCCAGTACTTC CASSRTGVGETQYF
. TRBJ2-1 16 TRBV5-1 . TGCGCCAGCAGCCCGGGCGAGGGTCTGGGAATGGATGAGCAGTTCTTC CASSPGEGLGMDEQFF
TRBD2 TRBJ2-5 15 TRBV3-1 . TGTGCCAGCAGCCAGGATACTAGCGGGGAAGAGACCCAGTACTTC CASSQDTSGEETQYF
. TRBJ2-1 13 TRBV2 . TGTGCCAGCCGTGCGACAGCCTACAATGAGCAGTTCTTC CASRATAYNEQFF
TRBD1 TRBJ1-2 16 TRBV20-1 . TGCAGTGCTAGATCTTGGGGGCAGGGGGCGGCCTATGGCTACACCTTC CSARSWGQGAAYGYTF
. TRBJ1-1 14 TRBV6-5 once TGTGCCAGCAGTTACTCCCACAGGAACACTGAAGCTTTCTTT CASSYSHRNTEAFF
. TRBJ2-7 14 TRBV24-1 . TGTGCCACCAGTGATTCAGGGGGGGCACGGGAGCAGTACTTC CATSDSGGAREQYF
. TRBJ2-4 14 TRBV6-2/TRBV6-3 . TGTGCCAGCAGTTATTCGGGCAGAAAAAACATTCAGTACTTC CASSYSGRKNIQYF
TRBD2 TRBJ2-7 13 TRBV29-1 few TGCAGCGTTGAAGCGGGAGGGGGCTACGAGCAGTACTTC CSVEAGGGYEQYF
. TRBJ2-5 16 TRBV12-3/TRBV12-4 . TGTGCCAGCACCCCCCAGGCCGGGGGAGGCCGGGATGAGCAGTACTTC CASTPQAGGGRDEQYF
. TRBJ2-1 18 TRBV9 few TGTGCCAGCAGCGTAGTGTCACCCTTAGCGGAACACTACAATGAGCAGTTCTTC CASSVVSPLAEHYNEQFF
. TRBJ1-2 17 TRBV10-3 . TGTGCCATCAGTGAAAGGACCAGCAATGCGGCTAACTATGGCTACACCTTC CAISERTSNAANYGYTF
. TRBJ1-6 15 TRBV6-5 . TGTGCCAGCAGTTCGACCCCCGGGACCAATTCACCCCTCCACTTT CASSSTPGTNSPLHF
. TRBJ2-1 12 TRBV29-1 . TGCAGCGTTGAACGGCAGGGCAATGAGCAGTTCTTC CSVERQGNEQFF
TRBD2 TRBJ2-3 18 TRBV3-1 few TGTGCCAGCAGCCACTTCGTAGGGGGAGCGGGGGACACAGATACGCAGTATTTT CASSHFVGGAGDTDTQYF
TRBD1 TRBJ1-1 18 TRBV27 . TGTGCCAGCAGTTTGGGAACCGGGACAGGAACTCAGAACACTGAAGCTTTCTTT CASSLGTGTGTQNTEAFF
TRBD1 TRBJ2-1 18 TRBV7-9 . TGTGCCAGCAGCTTAGCGCGCCTCGACAGGGCCGCCTACAATGAGCAGTTCTTC CASSLARLDRAAYNEQFF
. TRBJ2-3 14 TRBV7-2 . TGTGCCAGCCGTAGGACGTCCAACACAGATACGCAGTATTTT CASRRTSNTDTQYF
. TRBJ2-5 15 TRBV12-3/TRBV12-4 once TGTGCCAGCAGTTTGGTTCCGTTGGGAGAAGAGACCCAGTACTTC CASSLVPLGEETQYF
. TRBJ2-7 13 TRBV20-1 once TGCAGTGCTAGGAAGGGGATTGCCTACGAGCAGTACTTC CSARKGIAYEQYF
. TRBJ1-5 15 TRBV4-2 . TGTGCCAGCAGCCCACGCTGGGGGGGGGATCAGCCCCAGCATTTT CASSPRWGGDQPQHF
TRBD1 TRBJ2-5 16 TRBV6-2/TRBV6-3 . TGTGCCAGCACCCCAGTAGCGGACAGGGGAGCAGAGACCCAGTACTTC CASTPVADRGAETQYF
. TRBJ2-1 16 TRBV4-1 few TGCGCCAGCAACTACCCCGGGACCTCCTCCTACAATGAGCAGTTCTTC CASNYPGTSSYNEQFF
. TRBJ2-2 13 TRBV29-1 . TGCAGCGGGGCGGTCGCAAACACCGGGGAGCTGTTTTTT CSGAVANTGELFF